This T cell receptor beta chain was obtained from a study of blood T cell repertoires in COVID-19 (dated by TCRdb to the early 2020s). At the level of the whole study: The collaborator samples originated in the United States, Italy and Spain and spanned the acute and convalescent phases of COVID-19. Deeply sampled blood TCRbeta repertoires from subjects exposed to, actively infected with, or recovered from COVID-19 were included in the dataset. A freely available public database, intended as a resource for researchers studying the immune response to SARS-CoV-2, is where the repertoires were released. Samples were obtained from the ongoing ImmuneRACE study (first 160 participants) and from about 1,300 subjects provided by 6 global collaborators. HLA class I and class II types, where available, came from metadata supplied by the sample provider rather than from assay-based typing. The prospective study material was composed of cDNA or gDNA derived from T cells, B-cell-depleted T cells, or PBMCs. A de-identified subject ID, COVID-19 status, age in years and sex were almost always included in the sample metadata.

As for this clone: What this receptor recognizes is not known. The input lacks base qualities; no much larger clone sits a single base away.

The germline V gene gives CDR1 as SGHTS and CDR2 as YDEGEE. V is reduced by 5 bases and J by 2 bases, leaving a spacing of 8 bases between them. The CDR3 sequence holds 13 residues, the cysteine and phenylalanine included. The sequence is cut down to CDR3 DNA, 39 bases in frame from base 1. The investigation overall reported the following: Clinical and demographic metadata were provided uncurated, with the amount varying by source and participant.

Enrolling through a virtual design, the prospective study's participants ranged in age from roughly 18 to 95 years and lived across roughly 23 United States geographic areas. In the prospective study, cohorts were assigned on the basis of participant-reported clinical history obtained from a screening survey and a study questionnaire. Recovered participants in ImmuneRACE Cohort 3 were defined by two consecutive negative NP/OP PCR tests, clearance by a healthcare professional, or resolution of symptoms. In the prospective study, whole blood, serum and a nasopharyngeal or oropharyngeal swab were collected from each participant by mobile phlebotomists. Prospective study participants could optionally give additional blood draws and questionnaires over an approximately 2-month period. Before DNA extraction, blood samples from the prospective study were shipped at room temperature or frozen. TCRbeta CDR3 regions were amplified from genomic DNA by means of the immunoSEQ Assay, a bias-controlled multiplex PCR. The paper's data handling went like this. Nucleated cell counts per sample were estimated from amplification of reference gene primers within the assay. To quantify the absolute abundance of each unique TCRbeta CDR3 rearrangement, sequence reads were collapsed and filtered. For each sample, productive Simpson clonality was calculated by taking the square root of Simpson's diversity index across productive rearrangements. This immuneACCESS table, as held by TCRdb, lists in-frame sequences with V and J called but not all clones. Of the missing ones, under half trace to an unresolved V gene in checked studies; the others have no known cause. V, J and clone size are taken as reported in that table, and D and trimming were inferred from the DNA itself. A total of roughly 500,000 clones appear in this sample, roughly nine tenths of them only once. The ten largest make up under 9.5% of the sample.

This receptor was taken from a woman aged 55-70 years who had recovered from COVID-19. The source material was PBMCs or T cells enriched from blood (not recorded which). The chain is encoded by TRBV5-8 joined to TRBJ1-5; no D gene can be assigned with confidence. CDR3 protein: CASRPVGNQPQHF. The sequenced DNA is TGTGCCAGCAGGCCGGTGGGCAATCAGCCCCAGCATTTT. The reference TRBV5-8 and TRBJ1-5 proteins fill in what lies around the CDR3, so the full variable domain reads EAGVTQSPTHLIKTRGQQATLRCSPISGHTSVYWYQQALGLGLQFLLWYDEGEERNRGNFPPRFSGRQFPNYSSELNVNALELEDSALYLCASRPVGNQPQHFGDGTRLSIL.